This passage covers 16 T cell receptor beta chains from one sample sequenced in a study of blood T cells in healthy people across ages. A second about 6 to 12 cycle PCR used barcoded and J-beta primers. TCRdb ran MiXCR on the 5' RACE reads and lists one entry per CDR3 protein. The sample has around 900,000 distinct CDR3 sequences; about 53% are singletons. Sequenced input: blood. The origin of the receptors is an older woman in good health.

This clonotype has only a few counts. J is TRBJ2-1 and V is TRBV5-1, with D maybe TRBD1 (5 bases). The CDR3 spans 12 residues. Germline V gene data show CDR1 as SGHRS and CDR2 as YFSETQ. With 3 bases removed from V and 9 bases from J, the gap between germline ends came to 10 bases. In nucleotides, the CDR3 is TGCGCCAGCAGCTATCTAGGGGCTGAGCAGTTCTTC. Protein sequence: CASSYLGAEQFF. The variable domain in full, with the rest retrieved from reference TRBV5-1 and TRBJ2-1, is KAGVTQTPRYLIKTRGQQVTLSCSPISGHRSVSWYQQTPGQGLQFLFEYFSETQRNKGNFPGRFSGRQFSNSRSEMNVSTLELGDSALYLCASSYLGAEQFFGPGTRLTVL.

This clonotype was observed a few times. Here the CDR3 DNA reads TGTGCCAGCAGTTTAAGGTTCTCCTACAATGAGCAGTTCTTC. Its translation: CASSLRFSYNEQFF. The chain is built from TRBV7-2 and TRBJ2-1, with D unclear. The V and J ends lost 6 bases and 0 bases respectively, with 9 bases between them. This CDR3 region has 14 residues. Germline lookup yields CDR1 SGHTA and CDR2 FQGNSA.

This clonotype was picked up a small number of times. The chain has TRBV20-1 and TRBJ2-7; 9 nucleotides line up with TRBD2. The J call may be in error: the DNA end matches TRBJ2-5 better. CDR1 and CDR2 from the germline V gene are DFQATT and SNEGSKA (reference sequence). The CDR3 extends over 16 amino acids. CDR3 loop: CSARDRRREGGETQYF. The DNA for the CDR3 is TGCAGTGCTAGAGATCGCAGGCGGGAGGGAGGGGAGACCCAGTACTTC.

The chain is built from TRBV20-1 and TRBJ1-1; perhaps TRBD1 as D (5 bases). There are 14 residues in the CDR3. The germline V and J ends were trimmed by 6 bases and 5 bases, with 19 bases remaining between them. Germline V gene lookup returns CDR1 DFQATT and CDR2 SNEGSKA (reference sequence). The CDR3 nucleotides read TGCAGTGCCGAACATAACAGGTTGAGGACTGAAGCTTTCTTT. Translation gives CSAEHNRLRTEAFF.

A note on this clonotype: The junction and the germline gene differ at one end; a read error may be behind it. This chain joins TRBV7-9 and TRBJ1-4, with D uncertain. The germline CDR1 and CDR2 sequences are SEHNR and FQNEAQ (reference sequence). The CDR3 is made up of 15 amino acids. This CDR3 reads CAGSLVLKTNEKLFF. Written as DNA, the CDR3 is TGCGCCGGCAGCTTAGTCCTGAAGACTAATGAAAAACTGTTTTTT.

This chain's CDR3 is CASSPTEYSSAKNIQYF. CDR3 DNA: TGTGCCAGCAGTCCTACTGAATATAGTTCCGCCAAAAACATTCAGTACTTC. This chain links TRBV27 with TRBJ2-4; D ambiguous. V was clipped by 5 bases and J by 1 base, with 18 bases between them. This CDR3 is 17 amino acids long. The germline CDR1 and CDR2 sequences are MNHEY and SMNVEV (reference sequence).

This clonotype appeared once. This chain uses TRBV5-1 with TRBJ2-1; D remains unclear. CDR1 SGHRS and CDR2 YFSETQ come from the germline V gene. The V and J ends lost 4 bases and 6 bases respectively, with 11 bases between them. The length of the CDR3 is 13 residues. CDR3 sequence (DNA): TGCGCCAGCAGCGTGTCCCCCCTCAATGAGCAGTTCTTC. Amino acid sequence: CASSVSPLNEQFF. The full variable domain, completed using reference TRBV5-1 and TRBJ2-1, is KAGVTQTPRYLIKTRGQQVTLSCSPISGHRSVSWYQQTPGQGLQFLFEYFSETQRNKGNFPGRFSGRQFSNSRSEMNVSTLELGDSALYLCASSVSPLNEQFFGPGTRLTVL.

This chain links TRBV10-1 with TRBJ2-3; 12 bases align to TRBD2. V shed 3 bases, J shed 5 bases, and the junction held 6 bases outside the gene matches. The CDR3 is 16 residues long. Germline V gene lookup returns CDR1 WNHNN and CDR2 SYGVQD (reference sequence). The CDR3 protein is CASSETSGRREDTQYF. In nucleotides, the CDR3 is TGCGCCAGCAGTGAAACTAGCGGGAGGAGGGAAGATACGCAGTATTTT.

This clonotype was detected once. V is TRBV25-1 and J is TRBJ2-1; 16 nucleotides align to TRBD2. In germline, CDR1 is MGHDK, CDR2 SYGVNS. The CDR3 is 17 amino acids. J gave up 1 base and V 8 bases, and 5 bases lay outside the gene matches. The chain's CDR3 is CASGGLAGGRSYNEQFF. CDR3 DNA: TGTGCCAGCGGGGGACTAGCGGGAGGGAGATCCTACAATGAGCAGTTCTTC.

The CDR3 region is CSARGPSILAGGGYEQFF. Here the CDR3 DNA reads TGCAGTGCTAGAGGTCCCTCAATTTTGGCGGGAGGGGGTTATGAGCAGTTCTTC. V usage is TRBV20-1 and J usage is TRBJ2-1; 9 bases match TRBD2. Trimming at V came to 1 base and at J to 8 bases, leaving 18 bases not matched to a gene. Germline CDR1 reads DFQATT; CDR2 reads SNEGSKA (reference sequence). The CDR3 runs to 18 residues.

This clonotype was detected many times. The J gene is TRBJ1-2, the V gene TRBV29-1, with D maybe TRBD1 (6 bases). CDR1 is SQVTM and CDR2 is ANQGSEA in the germline V gene. The V end lost 6 bases, the J end lost 8 bases, and 16 bases lay between the germline ends. This CDR3 contains 12 residues. CDR3 region: CSVGQKILGYTF. Here the CDR3 DNA reads TGCAGCGTGGGACAAAAAATACTCGGCTACACCTTC.

The chain employs TRBV11-2 and TRBJ2-7; TRBD1 matches at 9 bases. The CDR3 covers 16 residues. Trimming at V came to 3 bases and at J to 4 bases, leaving 10 bases not matched to a gene. Germline assignment: CDR1 SGHAT and CDR2 FQNNGV. CDR3 in DNA: TGTGCCAGCAGCTTGTCCCTAGGGACAGGGATGTACGAGCAGTACTTC. This translates into CASSLSLGTGMYEQYF.

This sequence joins TRBV4-1 and TRBJ2-1; TRBD2 is a possible D gene (8 bases). V was shortened by 0 bases and J by 8 bases, with 17 bases between the two germline ends. Germline V gene sequence: CDR1 MGHRA, CDR2 YSYEKL. CDR3 length equals 16 residues. For the CDR3, the DNA is TGCGCCAGCAGCCAAGAGCGGGAGGAAAGGGGGCATGAGCAGTTCTTC. Protein product: CASSQEREERGHEQFF.

The chain recombines TRBV28 with TRBJ2-4; perhaps TRBD2 as D (6 bases). V was trimmed by 2 bases and J by 13 bases, leaving 21 bases between them. Germline-derived CDR1 and CDR2 are MDHEN and SYDVKM. This CDR3 has 15 amino acids. The CDR3 spells CASSLRGRRRREQYF. CDR3 nucleotide sequence: TGTGCCAGCAGTTTACGAGGCAGGAGGCGTCGGGAGCAGTACTTC.

The rearrangement links TRBV15 to TRBJ2-5; TRBD2 aligns across 10 bases. This CDR3 has 13 residues. Losses at the gene ends were 5 bases for V and 5 bases for J; bases not matched to a gene: 2. Looked up from germline, CDR1 is LNHNV and CDR2 is YYDKDF (reference sequence). CDR3 protein: CATSEGLAETQYF. In nucleotides, the CDR3 is TGTGCCACCAGCGAGGGACTAGCGGAGACCCAGTACTTC.

The V gene is TRBV12-3 or TRBV12-4, the J gene TRBJ2-5, with D hard to call. The V end lost 1 base, the J end lost 0 bases, and 9 bases lay between the germline ends. The CDR3 spans 15 residues. This CDR3 is CASSLVGTDQETQYF. In nucleotides, the CDR3 is TGTGCCAGCAGTTTAGTCGGAACAGACCAAGAGACCCAGTACTTC.